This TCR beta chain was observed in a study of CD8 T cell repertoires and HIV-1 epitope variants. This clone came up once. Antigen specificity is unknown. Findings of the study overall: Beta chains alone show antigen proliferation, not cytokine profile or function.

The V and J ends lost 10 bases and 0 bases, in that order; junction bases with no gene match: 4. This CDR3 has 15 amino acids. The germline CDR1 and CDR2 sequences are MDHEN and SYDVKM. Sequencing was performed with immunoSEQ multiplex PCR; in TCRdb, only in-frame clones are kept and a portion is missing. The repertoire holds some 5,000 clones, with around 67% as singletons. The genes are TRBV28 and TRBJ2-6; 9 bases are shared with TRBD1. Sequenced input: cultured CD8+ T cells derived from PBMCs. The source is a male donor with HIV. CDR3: CATGTGSSGANVLTF. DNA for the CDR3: TGTGCCACCGGGACAGGGTCCTCTGGGGCCAACGTCCTGACTTTC.